This TCR beta chain was captured by sequencing in a study of OX40 agonist ivuxolimab in advanced cancers. Study-wide background: Patients were treated with ivuxolimab, an agonistic anti-OX40 (CD134) antibody. Patients were treated with intravenous ivuxolimab, dosed at 0.01 to 10 mg/kg and infused every 2 weeks. Overall study findings and caveats: On average, a greater number of expanded clones characterised CD8+ T cells relative to CD4+. No determination was made of the antigen specificity of the expanded peripheral T cells.

For this clone: Its antigen is still unknown.

The CDR3 covers 14 residues. The V gene's germline CDR1 is SGHAT and CDR2 FQNNGV. Trimming pared 0 bases from V and 4 bases from J, leaving 9 bases between. The assay was immunoSEQ multiplex PCR, and TCRdb's table has in-frame clones only and misses some. The sample lists tens of thousands of clones, around 86% seen once, with 21% in the top ten. This rearrangement joins TRBV11-2 to TRBJ2-5; no clear D. This receptor was identified in an adult with an advanced solid tumor such as melanoma, head and neck, liver or kidney cancer. The source material was CD4+ or CD8+ T cells sorted from blood, sampled in a trial of the OX40 agonist ivuxolimab. CDR3 bases: TGTGCCAGCAGCTTAGAGGCAGTTCTAGAGACCCAGTACTTC. Its protein product is CASSLEAVLETQYF.